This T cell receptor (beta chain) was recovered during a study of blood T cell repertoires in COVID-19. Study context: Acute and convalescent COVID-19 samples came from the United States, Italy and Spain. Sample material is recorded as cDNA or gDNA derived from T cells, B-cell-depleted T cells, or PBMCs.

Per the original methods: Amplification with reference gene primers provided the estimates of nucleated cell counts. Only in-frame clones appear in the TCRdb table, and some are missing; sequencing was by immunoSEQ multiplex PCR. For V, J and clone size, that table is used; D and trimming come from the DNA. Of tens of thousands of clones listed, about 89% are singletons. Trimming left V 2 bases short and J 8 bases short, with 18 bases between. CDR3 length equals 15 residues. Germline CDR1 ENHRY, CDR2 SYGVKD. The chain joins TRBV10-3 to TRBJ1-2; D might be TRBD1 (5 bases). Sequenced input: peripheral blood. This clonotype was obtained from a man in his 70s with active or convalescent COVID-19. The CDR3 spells CAISEPRLGEWGYTF. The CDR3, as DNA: TGTGCCATCAGTGAGCCTCGATTAGGGGAATGGGGCTACACCTTC.